This T cell receptor (beta chain) was identified in a study of cytomegalovirus exposure and HLA in healthy donors. Donors showed nominal health when sampled, although they likely had unrecorded immune exposures. Study conclusions and caveats: Reportedly, fewer N-insertions than the approximately 690-donor mean appeared in an Asian-associated ancestry cluster in a later analysis.

Concerning this clone itself: The target antigen is unknown.

In the PCR, 60 Vbeta and 13 Jbeta primers were used. Only in-frame clones appear in the TCRdb table, and some are missing; sequencing was by immunoSEQ multiplex PCR. The sample holds some 150,000 clones, 75% to 85% seen once. Germline V gene lookup returns CDR1 MNHEY and CDR2 SMNVEV (reference sequence). Trimming removed 2 bases from V and 2 bases from J; junction bases left unmatched: 1. The length of the CDR3 is 14 residues. V and J are TRBV27 and TRBJ2-3; 7 bases align to TRBD1. The sample was PBMCs. The clonotype comes from a female donor in good health and CMV-seronegative. The CDR3 protein is CASSLGTVTDTQYF. The CDR3 nucleotides are TGTGCCAGCAGTTTAGGGACAGTCACAGATACGCAGTATTTT.